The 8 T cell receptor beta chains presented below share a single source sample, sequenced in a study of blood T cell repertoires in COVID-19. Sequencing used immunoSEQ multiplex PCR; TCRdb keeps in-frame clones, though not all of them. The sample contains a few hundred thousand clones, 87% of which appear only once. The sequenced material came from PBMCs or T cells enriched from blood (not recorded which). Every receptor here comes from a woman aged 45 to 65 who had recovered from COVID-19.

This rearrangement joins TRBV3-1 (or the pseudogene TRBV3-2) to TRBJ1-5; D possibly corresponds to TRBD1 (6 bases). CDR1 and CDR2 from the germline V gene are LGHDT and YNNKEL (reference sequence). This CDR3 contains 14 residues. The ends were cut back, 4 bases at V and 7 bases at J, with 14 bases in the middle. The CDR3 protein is CASSPWGGAQPQHF. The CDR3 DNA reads TGTGCCAGCAGCCCCTGGGGGGGGGCCCAGCCCCAGCATTTT.

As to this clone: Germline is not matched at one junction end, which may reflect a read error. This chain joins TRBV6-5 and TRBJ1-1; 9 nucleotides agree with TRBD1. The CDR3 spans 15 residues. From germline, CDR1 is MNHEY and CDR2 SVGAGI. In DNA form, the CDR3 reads TGTGTCAGCAGGATAACAGGGGGCAGGAGCACTGAAGCTTTCTTT. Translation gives CVSRITGGRSTEAFF.

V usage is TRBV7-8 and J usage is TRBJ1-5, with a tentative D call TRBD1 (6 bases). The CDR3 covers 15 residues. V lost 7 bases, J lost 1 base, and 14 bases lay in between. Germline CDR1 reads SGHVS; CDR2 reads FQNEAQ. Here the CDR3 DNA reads TGTGCCAGCACATCGTATGGGGGCAGCAATCAGCCCCAGCATTTT. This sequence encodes CASTSYGGSNQPQHF.

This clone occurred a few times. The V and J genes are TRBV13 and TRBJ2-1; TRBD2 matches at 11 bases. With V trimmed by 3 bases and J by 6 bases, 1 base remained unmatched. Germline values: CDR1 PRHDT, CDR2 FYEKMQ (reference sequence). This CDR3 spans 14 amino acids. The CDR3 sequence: CASSFGTSGNEQFF. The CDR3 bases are TGTGCCAGCAGCTTCGGGACTAGCGGCAATGAGCAGTTCTTC.

CDR3 nucleotides: TGTGCCAGCAGCGCCCGTGGGGGGGACCTGGAAAAACTGTTTTTT. It is translated as CASSARGGDLEKLFF. The gene calls are TRBV9 and TRBJ1-4, with D possibly TRBD1 on 5 matching bases. The CDR3 length is 15 residues. In germline, CDR1 is SGDLS, CDR2 YYNGEE. V lost 3 bases and J lost 8, with 17 bases in between.

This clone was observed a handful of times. DNA of the CDR3: TGTGCCAGCAGCCGATTCCCGGGACTAGGAGAGACCCAGTACTTC. This encodes CASSRFPGLGETQYF. This sequence joins TRBV9 and TRBJ2-5; TRBD2 matches 8 bases. V shed 4 bases and J 4 bases; nucleotides not matched to a gene: 9. The CDR3 loop spans 15 amino acids. Germline V gene sequence: CDR1 SGDLS, CDR2 YYNGEE.

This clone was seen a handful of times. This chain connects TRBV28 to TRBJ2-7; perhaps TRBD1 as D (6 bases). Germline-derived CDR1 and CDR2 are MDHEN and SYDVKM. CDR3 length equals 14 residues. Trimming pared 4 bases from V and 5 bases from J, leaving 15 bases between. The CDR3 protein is CASSYDRRTNEQYF. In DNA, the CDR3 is TGTGCCAGCAGTTACGACAGGAGAACCAACGAGCAGTACTTC.

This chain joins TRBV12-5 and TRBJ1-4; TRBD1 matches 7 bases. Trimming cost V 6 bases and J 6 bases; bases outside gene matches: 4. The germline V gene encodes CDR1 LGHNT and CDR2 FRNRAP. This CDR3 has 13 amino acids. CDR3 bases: TGTGCTAGTGGGACAGGGTTAGATGAAAAACTGTTTTTT. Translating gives CASGTGLDEKLFF.